The sequence of this TCR beta chain was determined in a study of shared clonotypes between healthy human individuals. Donors comprised healthy HIV-negative adults lacking recent acute infections or vaccinations. The germline V gene encodes CDR1 SGHRS and CDR2 YFSETQ. V was shortened by 0 bases and J by 4 bases, with 7 bases between the two germline ends. CDR3 length: 13 residues. Generated by immunoSEQ multiplex PCR, the TCRdb table keeps only in-frame clones and is missing some. The sample yields millions of clones, around nine tenths seen once. The clonotype comes from a man between 18 and 29 years old in good health. The V and J genes are TRBV5-1 and TRBJ2-5; D ambiguous. The sequenced sample consisted of naive CD4+ T cells sorted from blood. Specified subset: CD45RA+ positively selected. This CDR3 reads CASSLAWGETQYF. In DNA form, the CDR3 reads TGCGCCAGCAGCTTGGCCTGGGGAGAGACCCAGTACTTC.